Reported below is one T cell receptor (beta chain). The clone's antigen remains unknown. Base qualities were left out, and no much larger clone turns up one base away. These data are taken from a study of blood T cell repertoires in COVID-19 (dated by TCRdb to between 2020 and 2021). Context from the whole study: Collaborator samples came from the United States, Italy and Spain and covered acute and convalescent phases of COVID-19. The material from the prospective study consisted of cDNA or gDNA derived from T cells, B-cell-depleted T cells, or PBMCs. Subjects who had been exposed to COVID-19, were actively infected with it, or had recovered from it provided the deeply sampled blood TCRbeta repertoires that made up the dataset. A freely available public database, intended as a resource for researchers studying the immune response to SARS-CoV-2, is where the repertoires were released. The samples were drawn from the first 160 participants of the ongoing ImmuneRACE study and from roughly 1,300 subjects provided by 6 global collaborators. Nearly every sample came with metadata listing a de-identified subject ID, COVID-19 status, age in years and sex. HLA class I and class II types, where available, came from metadata supplied by the sample provider rather than from assay-based typing. What the study reported, not specific to this receptor: Clinical and demographic metadata were provided uncurated, with the amount varying by source and participant.

The immunoSEQ Assay, a bias-controlled multiplex PCR, was used to amplify TCRbeta CDR3 regions from genomic DNA. The original pipeline was this. The number of nucleated cells in each sample was estimated from the amplification of reference gene primers within the assay. To quantify the absolute abundance of each unique TCRbeta CDR3 rearrangement, sequence reads were collapsed and filtered. For each sample, productive Simpson clonality was calculated by taking the square root of Simpson's diversity index across productive rearrangements. Imported from immuneACCESS, the table was reduced by TCRdb to in-frame sequences with V and J called. These copies leave out some clones; in studies compared against another copy, an unresolved V gene accounts for under half, and the cause of the remainder is not known. That table gives V, J and clone size, and the DNA gave D and trimming. This sample holds over 130,000 clones; around 80% were observed only once. The top ten hold roughly 4.7% of the sample.

Whole blood was collected in K2EDTA tubes by collaborating institutions according to the institutions' own protocols. Collaborator samples were shipped for TCRbeta analysis as frozen whole blood, isolated PBMCs, or DNA extracted from either sample type. Taken from the germline V gene, the CDR1 and CDR2 loops are SNHLY and FYNNEI. V loses 9 bases of germline sequence and J loses 9 bases, and the interval between the two ends is 12 bases. Counted from cysteine to phenylalanine, this CDR3 has 11 amino acids. This entry keeps only the CDR3 DNA: 33 bases, framed from base 1. Recombination joined TRBV2 with TRBJ2-1, with TRBD2 perhaps the D gene, on 6 matching bases. Material: peripheral blood. The TCR comes from a woman older than 75 with active or convalescent COVID-19. The CDR3 reads as follows: CASHGGPEQFF. The bases read TGTGCCAGTCACGGAGGGCCTGAGCAGTTCTTC.